These T cell receptor beta chains were read from a single sample in a study of blood T cell repertoires in COVID-19. Here immunoSEQ multiplex PCR was the method, and the copy in TCRdb shows in-frame clones only, minus some. In the table there are some 490,000 clones, roughly 88% of which are singletons. Sequenced material: peripheral blood. Receptors originate from a human donor in a cohort sampled during active COVID-19. The CDR3 runs from the conserved cysteine through the conserved F or W. Fields, in order: CDR3 length, J gene, V gene, clone size, D gene, CDR3 protein, CDR3 DNA. A D gene is named only where the DNA matches it firmly. Some rows have no size entry. The others give once, few or many, or a class for an expanded clone.

12	TRBJ2-7	TRBV19	once	NA	CASSTGGYEQYF	TGTGCCAGTAGTACAGGGGGGTACGAGCAGTACTTC
14	TRBJ1-1	TRBV7-2	NA	TRBD1	CASSRQGVETEAFF	TGTGCCAGCAGCCGCCAGGGGGTTGAAACTGAAGCTTTCTTT
18	TRBJ2-7	TRBV19	few	TRBD2	CASSTSGLAVSYPYEQYF	TGTGCCAGTAGTACCTCGGGACTAGCGGTTTCCTACCCCTACGAGCAGTACTTC
15	TRBJ2-7	TRBV3-1/TRBV3-2	NA	TRBD2	CASSLQGGSSYEQYF	TGTGCCAGCAGCCTGCAGGGAGGGAGCTCCTACGAGCAGTACTTC
14	TRBJ1-4	TRBV30	NA	TRBD1	CAWTLGTGKEKLFF	TGTGCCTGGACCCTTGGGACAGGGAAGGAAAAACTGTTTTTT
13	TRBJ1-4	TRBV7-3	NA	TRBD1	CASSLDRGEKLFF	TGTGCCAGCAGTTTGGACAGGGGAGAAAAACTGTTTTTT
14	TRBJ1-1	TRBV6-5	once	TRBD1	CASSRQGSNTEAFF	TGTGCCAGCAGTCGACAGGGCTCGAACACTGAAGCTTTCTTT
14	TRBJ2-7	TRBV6-5	NA	TRBD1	CASSSLRQGHEQYF	TGTGCCAGCAGTTCCCTACGACAGGGCCACGAGCAGTACTTC
15	TRBJ2-7	TRBV7-3	NA	TRBD1	CASSPGQVVIDEQYF	TGTGCCAGCAGTCCCGGACAGGTAGTAATCGACGAGCAGTACTTC
17	TRBJ2-1	TRBV3-1/TRBV3-2	NA	TRBD2	CASSQNPSGASYNEQFF	TGTGCCAGCAGCCAAAATCCTAGCGGGGCGTCCTACAATGAGCAGTTCTTC
17	TRBJ2-3	TRBV4-1	NA	TRBD2	CASSPGLAGSSTDTQYF	TGCGCCAGCAGTCCTGGGCTAGCGGGGTCTAGCACAGATACGCAGTATTTT
13	TRBJ1-1	TRBV6-5	NA	TRBD1	CATFRGVGAEAFF	TGTGCCACTTTCAGGGGGGTGGGTGCTGAAGCTTTCTTT
14	TRBJ2-7	TRBV5-1	NA	NA	CASSLDGGVYEQYF	TGCGCCAGCAGCTTGGACGGGGGAGTATACGAGCAGTACTTC
14	TRBJ2-5	TRBV2	NA	TRBD1	CASKGNRGVETQYF	TGTGCCAGCAAGGGAAACAGGGGTGTCGAGACCCAGTACTTC
12	TRBJ2-7	TRBV28	NA	TRBD2	CASNSGRYEQYF	TGTGCCAGCAATAGCGGGAGGTACGAGCAGTACTTC
15	TRBJ2-3	TRBV28	NA	TRBD2	CASSQASGSGDTQYF	TGTGCCAGCAGTCAGGCTAGCGGGAGCGGGGATACGCAGTATTTT
19	TRBJ2-7	TRBV7-2	NA	TRBD1	CASSLGKFSGQGTSHEQYF	TGTGCCAGCAGCTTAGGAAAGTTTAGCGGACAGGGAACGTCCCACGAGCAGTACTTC
15	TRBJ1-5	TRBV7-2	NA	TRBD1	CASSNTGGSNQPQHF	TGTGCCAGCAGCAATACAGGGGGTAGCAATCAGCCCCAGCATTTT
13	TRBJ2-3	TRBV4-2	NA	NA	CASSQRGTDTQYF	TGTGCCAGCAGCCAAAGGGGGACAGATACGCAGTATTTT
15	TRBJ2-2	TRBV29-1	NA	NA	CSVVKTADNTGELFF	TGCAGCGTCGTGAAGACAGCAGACAACACCGGGGAGCTGTTTTTT
13	TRBJ2-2	TRBV2	NA	NA	CASSEAAVGELFF	TGTGCCAGCAGTGAAGCGGCCGTTGGGGAGCTGTTTTTT
17	TRBJ2-1	TRBV18	NA	TRBD1	CASSPIDRGQGNNEQFF	TGTGCCAGCTCACCAATCGATAGGGGACAGGGGAACAATGAGCAGTTCTTC
18	TRBJ2-6	TRBV18	NA	TRBD1	CASSRPGTGGSGANVLTF	TGTGCCAGCTCCCGACCCGGGACAGGGGGTTCTGGGGCCAACGTCCTGACTTTC
15	TRBJ1-1	TRBV28	NA	TRBD1	CASSLGTGVRTEAFF	TGTGCCAGCAGTTTAGGGACAGGCGTTAGGACTGAAGCTTTCTTT
14	TRBJ1-4	TRBV7-9	NA	NA	CASSLNRGNEKLFF	TGTGCCAGCAGCTTAAATCGGGGAAATGAAAAACTGTTTTTT
15	TRBJ1-3	TRBV3-1/TRBV3-2	NA	TRBD1	CASSSGGDTGDTIYF	TGTGCCAGCAGCTCCGGTGGGGACACAGGGGACACCATATATTTT
14	TRBJ1-1	TRBV10-3	NA	TRBD1	CAISETGAATEAFF	TGTGCCATCAGTGAGACAGGGGCTGCCACTGAAGCTTTCTTT
13	TRBJ1-5	TRBV3-1/TRBV3-2	few	NA	CASSGQLNQPQHF	TGTGCCAGCAGCGGACAGCTGAATCAGCCCCAGCATTTT
16	TRBJ2-2	TRBV9	NA	TRBD2	CASSKGTSGNTGELFF	TGTGCCAGCAGCAAAGGGACTAGCGGGAACACCGGGGAGCTGTTTTTT
13	TRBJ1-2	TRBV27	once	NA	CASRITGTYGYTF	TGTGCCAGCAGAATAACAGGGACCTATGGCTACACCTTC
15	TRBJ2-7	TRBV19	NA	NA	CASSTLGAKEYEQYF	TGTGCCAGTAGTACTCTTGGGGCAAAGGAATACGAGCAGTACTTC
18	TRBJ1-5	TRBV2	NA	NA	CASRARDSPRRIDQPQHF	TGTGCCAGCAGGGCCAGGGACTCCCCCCGCCGTATCGATCAGCCCCAGCATTTT
14	TRBJ1-6	TRBV9	few	NA	CASSVQGTNSPLHF	TGTGCCAGCAGCGTCCAGGGGACTAATTCACCCCTCCACTTT
18	TRBJ2-7	TRBV5-6	NA	NA	CASSLSDRFQSWSYEQYF	TGTGCCAGCAGCTTATCGGACAGATTTCAATCTTGGTCCTACGAGCAGTACTTC
15	TRBJ2-3	TRBV7-3	NA	TRBD1	CASSRQGASTDTQYF	TGTGCCAGCAGCCGCCAGGGGGCCAGCACAGATACGCAGTATTTT
13	TRBJ1-4	TRBV19	NA	NA	CASSPEGDEKLFF	TGTGCCAGTAGTCCCGAGGGAGATGAAAAACTGTTTTTT
13	TRBJ2-1	TRBV29-1	NA	NA	CSVVPQGSGEQFF	TGCAGCGTCGTTCCTCAGGGTTCTGGTGAGCAGTTCTTC
16	TRBJ1-2	TRBV9	once	TRBD1	CASSVDLGTGPYGYTF	TGTGCCAGCAGCGTAGATCTTGGGACAGGGCCCTATGGCTACACCTTC
16	TRBJ2-3	TRBV14	NA	TRBD2	CASSQETSGFTDTQYF	TGTGCCAGCAGCCAAGAAACTAGCGGATTCACAGATACGCAGTATTTT
15	TRBJ2-7	TRBV6-5	NA	TRBD1	CASSYQRTGSYEQYF	TGTGCCAGCAGTTACCAGCGGACAGGATCCTACGAGCAGTACTTC
13	TRBJ2-1	TRBV29-1	NA	TRBD1	CSASGTGFGEQFF	TGCAGCGCATCCGGGACAGGTTTCGGTGAGCAGTTCTTC
17	TRBJ2-6	TRBV11-2	NA	NA	CASSSGQLGSGANVLTF	TGTGCCAGCAGCTCTGGACAGCTTGGCTCTGGGGCCAACGTCCTGACTTTC
15	TRBJ2-1	TRBV6-5	NA	NA	CASSYSSRSGNEQFF	TGTGCCAGCAGTTACTCCTCTAGGTCGGGGAATGAGCAGTTCTTC
14	TRBJ1-5	TRBV7-9	NA	NA	CASSGSGNNQPQHF	TGTGCCAGCAGCGGATCGGGTAACAATCAGCCCCAGCATTTT
12	TRBJ1-2	TRBV30	NA	NA	CACTRGGYGYTF	TGTGCCTGTACCCGAGGAGGTTATGGCTACACCTTC
14	TRBJ1-1	TRBV28	NA	NA	CASTAPGENTEAFF	TGTGCCAGCACGGCCCCGGGGGAAAACACTGAAGCTTTCTTT
14	TRBJ1-1	TRBV4-1	few	NA	CASSRLSGEGGAFF	TGCGCCAGCAGCCGTCTATCAGGAGAGGGCGGAGCTTTCTTT
17	TRBJ2-5	TRBV5-4	NA	TRBD2	CASSPTGTSVAGETQYF	TGTGCCAGCAGCCCCACCGGAACTAGCGTAGCTGGAGAGACCCAGTACTTC
16	TRBJ2-7	TRBV30	NA	TRBD1	CAWKPFPGQGAYEQYF	TGTGCCTGGAAACCTTTCCCGGGACAGGGAGCCTACGAGCAGTACTTC
16	TRBJ1-1	TRBV28	NA	NA	CASRNRAGIMNTEAFF	TGTGCCAGCAGAAATAGAGCAGGGATAATGAACACTGAAGCTTTCTTT
16	TRBJ1-2	TRBV4-1	NA	TRBD1	CASSQGGDRINYGYTF	TGCGCCAGCAGCCAAGGCGGGGACAGGATTAACTATGGCTACACCTTC
14	TRBJ1-5	TRBV2	NA	NA	CASSPIRGNQPQHF	TGTGCCAGCAGTCCAATCAGGGGAAATCAGCCCCAGCATTTT
13	TRBJ1-2	TRBV2	NA	NA	CASSGQGRNGYTF	TGTGCCAGCAGTGGCCAGGGTCGGAATGGCTACACCTTC